The rows below give T cell receptor beta chains drawn from one sample of a study of cytomegalovirus exposure and HLA in healthy donors. Here immunoSEQ multiplex PCR was the method, and the copy in TCRdb shows in-frame clones only, minus some. The sample yields around 160,000 clones, around four fifths seen once. The sequenced sample was PBMCs. Receptor source: a male donor in good health and CMV-seronegative. CDR3s include the opening cysteine and the closing phenylalanine or tryptophan. A D gene is named only where the DNA matches it firmly. Expanded clones are given a class, and other clones once, few, many or no size at all.

J gene | clone size | V gene | D gene | CDR3 protein | CDR3 DNA
TRBJ2-6 | - | TRBV19 | - | CASSVGAGANVLTF | TGTGCCAGTAGTGTCGGGGCTGGGGCCAACGTCCTGACTTTC
TRBJ1-2 | - | TRBV29-1 | - | CSVEEGANYGYTF | TGCAGCGTTGAAGAAGGGGCTAACTATGGCTACACCTTC
TRBJ2-5 | - | TRBV4-2 | - | CASSQGVGEETQYF | TGTGCCAGCAGCCAAGGGGTGGGAGAGGAGACCCAGTACTTC
TRBJ1-2 | - | TRBV28 | - | CASSPPDLGRNYGYTF | TGTGCCAGCAGTCCCCCCGATTTAGGCAGGAATTATGGCTACACCTTC
TRBJ1-5 | once | TRBV19 | - | CASSIDRGTSQPQHF | TGTGCCAGTAGTATAGATAGGGGAACAAGTCAGCCCCAGCATTTT
TRBJ2-5 | once | TRBV5-1 | - | CASSLANALETQYF | TGCGCCAGCAGCTTGGCAAATGCGTTGGAGACCCAGTACTTC
TRBJ2-2 | - | TRBV19 | - | CASSIVSRTVLTGELFF | TGTGCCAGTAGTATAGTTAGTCGGACAGTTCTAACCGGGGAGCTGTTTTTT
TRBJ1-3 | once | TRBV28 | - | CASSLRASGNTIYF | TGTGCCAGCAGTTTACGAGCCTCTGGAAACACCATATATTTT
TRBJ1-1 | few | TRBV7-6 | TRBD1 | CASSPTGGESEAFF | TGTGCCAGCAGCCCAACAGGGGGGGAAAGTGAAGCTTTCTTT
TRBJ1-5 | - | TRBV5-6 | - | CASSLGGHQPQHF | TGTGCCAGCAGCTTGGGGGGCCATCAGCCCCAGCATTTT
TRBJ1-2 | - | TRBV9 | TRBD1 | CASSVGQGKNYGYTF | TGTGCCAGCAGCGTAGGACAGGGTAAGAACTATGGCTACACCTTC
TRBJ2-3 | - | TRBV2 | TRBD2 | CASTGLAGYADTQYF | TGTGCCAGCACAGGCCTAGCGGGGTACGCAGATACGCAGTATTTT
TRBJ2-6 | - | TRBV11-2 | - | CASSLYPTDGANVLTF | TGTGCCAGCAGCCTCTACCCGACAGACGGGGCCAACGTCCTGACTTTC
TRBJ2-3 | - | TRBV4-2 | TRBD2 | CASSQDLAGGPDTQYF | TGTGCCAGCAGCCAAGATTTAGCGGGGGGGCCAGATACGCAGTATTTT
TRBJ2-3 | few | TRBV7-3 | - | CASSLRSSPDTQYF | TGTGCCAGCAGCTTAAGATCTAGTCCAGATACGCAGTATTTT
TRBJ1-3 | - | TRBV4-2 | - | CASSIDSLSGNTIYF | TGTGCCAGCAGCATAGACAGCCTCTCTGGAAACACCATATATTTT
TRBJ2-5 | - | TRBV6-6 | TRBD2 | CASRLAGDATQYF | TGTGCCAGCAGGCTAGCGGGAGACGCGACCCAGTACTTC
TRBJ1-1 | - | TRBV5-4 | - | CASSLTLNTEAFF | TGTGCCAGCAGCTTGACACTGAACACTGAAGCTTTCTTT
TRBJ2-1 | - | TRBV27 | - | CASSLYGIGSYNEQFF | TGTGCCAGCAGTTTATACGGGATTGGCTCCTACAATGAGCAGTTCTTC
TRBJ2-2 | - | TRBV5-1 | - | CASSQGLNTGELFF | TGCGCCAGCAGCCAGGGACTTAACACCGGGGAGCTGTTTTTT
TRBJ1-2 | - | TRBV7-9 | - | CASSLGASGVSFGYTF | TGTGCCAGCAGCTTAGGTGCTTCCGGGGTGTCCTTCGGCTACACCTTC
TRBJ2-3 | - | TRBV29-1 | - | CSVGRVREGDTQYF | TGCAGCGTTGGGAGGGTACGGGAAGGAGATACGCAGTATTTT
TRBJ1-1 | once | TRBV2 | - | CASSYYIHEAFF | TGTGCCAGCAGTTACTACATTCATGAAGCTTTCTTT
TRBJ2-3 | - | TRBV6-1 | - | CASSLETDTQYF | TGTGCCAGCTCGCTAGAAACAGATACGCAGTATTTT
TRBJ1-5 | - | TRBV7-2 | - | CASSSGGGHSNQPQHF | TGTGCCAGCAGCTCTGGGGGGGGGCATAGCAATCAGCCCCAGCATTTT
TRBJ2-3 | once | TRBV28 | TRBD2 | CASQSGSPPDTQYF | TGTGCCAGCCAAAGCGGGAGCCCCCCAGATACGCAGTATTTT
TRBJ2-3 | - | TRBV7-9 | TRBD2 | CASSTSRGGPDTQYF | TGTGCCAGCAGCACTTCGCGGGGGGGCCCAGATACGCAGTATTTT